The clone carrying this TCR beta chain showed up many times. This entry belongs to a study of blood T cells in healthy people across ages. Through a sample-barcoded 5' primer and a J-beta primer mix, a second PCR was run for 7 to 11 cycles. From the 5' RACE reads, TCRdb called clonotypes with MiXCR, one entry per CDR3 protein. The table lists about 380,000 distinct CDR3 sequences, more than 45% of them singletons, with around 53% in the top ten. V was shortened by 1 base and J by 5 bases, with 5 bases between the two germline ends. CDR3 size: 12 residues. CDR1 is SGHTA, CDR2 FQGNSA, per germline. The sample taken for sequencing was blood. This receptor was identified in a man aged 55 to 70 in good health. The rearrangement uses TRBV7-2 and TRBJ2-5; D gene uncertain. The CDR3 protein is CASSLVLETQYF. CDR3 nucleotides: TGTGCCAGCAGCTTAGTTCTCGAGACCCAGTACTTC.